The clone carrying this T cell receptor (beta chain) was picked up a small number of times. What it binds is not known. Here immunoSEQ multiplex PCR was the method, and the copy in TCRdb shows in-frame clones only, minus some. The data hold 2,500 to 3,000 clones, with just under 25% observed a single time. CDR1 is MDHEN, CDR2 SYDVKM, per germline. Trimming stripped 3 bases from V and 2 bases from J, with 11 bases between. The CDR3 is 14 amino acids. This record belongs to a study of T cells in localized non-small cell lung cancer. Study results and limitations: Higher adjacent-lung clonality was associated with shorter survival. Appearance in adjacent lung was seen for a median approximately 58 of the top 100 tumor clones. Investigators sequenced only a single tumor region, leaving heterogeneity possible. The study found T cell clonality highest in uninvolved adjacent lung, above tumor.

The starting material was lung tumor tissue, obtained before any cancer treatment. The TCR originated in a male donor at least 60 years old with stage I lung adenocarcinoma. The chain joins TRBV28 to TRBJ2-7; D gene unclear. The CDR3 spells CASSFSPGPYEQYF. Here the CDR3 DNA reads TGTGCCAGCAGTTTTTCACCCGGACCCTACGAGCAGTACTTC. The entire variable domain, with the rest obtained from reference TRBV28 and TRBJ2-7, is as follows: DVKVTQSSRYLVKRTGEKVFLECVQDMDHENMFWYRQDPGLGLRLIYFSYDVKMKEKGDIPEGYSVSREKKERFSLILESASTNQTSMYLCASSFSPGPYEQYFGPGTRLTVT.